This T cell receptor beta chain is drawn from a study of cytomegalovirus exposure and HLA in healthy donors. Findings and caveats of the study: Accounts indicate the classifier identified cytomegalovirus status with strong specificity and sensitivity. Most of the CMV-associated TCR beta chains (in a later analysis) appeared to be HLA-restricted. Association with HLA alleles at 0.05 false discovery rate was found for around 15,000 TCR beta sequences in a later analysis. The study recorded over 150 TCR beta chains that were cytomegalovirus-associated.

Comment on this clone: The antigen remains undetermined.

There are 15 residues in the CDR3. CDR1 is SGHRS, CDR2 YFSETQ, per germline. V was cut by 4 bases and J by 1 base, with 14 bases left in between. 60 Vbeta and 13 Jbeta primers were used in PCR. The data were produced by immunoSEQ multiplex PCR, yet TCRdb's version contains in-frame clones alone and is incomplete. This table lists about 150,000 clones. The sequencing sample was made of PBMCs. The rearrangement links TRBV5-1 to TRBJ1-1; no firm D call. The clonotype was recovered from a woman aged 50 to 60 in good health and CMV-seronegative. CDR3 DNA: TGCGCCAGCAGCCCCGTGGGCCTACAGAACACTGAAGCTTTCTTT. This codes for CASSPVGLQNTEAFF.